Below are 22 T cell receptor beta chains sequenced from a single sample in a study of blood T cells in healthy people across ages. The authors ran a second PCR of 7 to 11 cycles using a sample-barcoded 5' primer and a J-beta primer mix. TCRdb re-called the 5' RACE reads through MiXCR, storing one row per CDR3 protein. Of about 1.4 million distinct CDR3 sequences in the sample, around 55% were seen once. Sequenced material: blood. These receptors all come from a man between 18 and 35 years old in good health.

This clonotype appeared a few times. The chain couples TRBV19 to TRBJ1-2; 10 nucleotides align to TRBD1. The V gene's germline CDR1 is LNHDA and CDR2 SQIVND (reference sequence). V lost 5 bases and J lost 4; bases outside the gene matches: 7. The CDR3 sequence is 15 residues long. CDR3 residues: CASSPRTGGGYGYTF. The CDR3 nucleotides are TGTGCCAGTAGTCCGAGGACAGGGGGAGGCTATGGCTACACCTTC.

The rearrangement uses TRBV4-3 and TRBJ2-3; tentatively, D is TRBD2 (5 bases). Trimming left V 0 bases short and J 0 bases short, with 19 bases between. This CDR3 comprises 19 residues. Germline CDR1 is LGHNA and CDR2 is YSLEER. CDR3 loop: CASSQDLNPGESSTDTQYF. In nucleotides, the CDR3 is TGCGCCAGCAGCCAAGATCTTAACCCCGGGGAGTCTAGCACAGATACGCAGTATTTT.

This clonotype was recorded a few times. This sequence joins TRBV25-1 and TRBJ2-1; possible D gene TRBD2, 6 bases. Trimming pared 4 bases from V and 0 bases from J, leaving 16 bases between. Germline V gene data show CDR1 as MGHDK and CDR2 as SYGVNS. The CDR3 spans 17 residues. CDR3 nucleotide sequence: TGTGCCAGCAGTGGCACGCGGGACTCCGGCTCCTACAATGAGCAGTTCTTC. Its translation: CASSGTRDSGSYNEQFF.

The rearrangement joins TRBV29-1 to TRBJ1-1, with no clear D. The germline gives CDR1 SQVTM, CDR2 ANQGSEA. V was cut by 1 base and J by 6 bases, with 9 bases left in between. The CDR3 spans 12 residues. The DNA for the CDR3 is TGCAGCGTTGAAGCTGAGGGTGCTGAAGCTTTCTTT. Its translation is CSVEAEGAEAFF.

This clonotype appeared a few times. CDR3 sequence: CASRAGGQETQYF. CDR3 nucleotides: TGTGCCAGCAGAGCGGGAGGGCAAGAGACCCAGTACTTC. The J gene is TRBJ2-5, the V gene TRBV2; 10 bases are a match to TRBD2. J lost 2 bases, V lost 6 bases, and 0 bases had no gene match. The CDR3 sequence is 13 residues long. Germline lookup yields CDR1 SNHLY and CDR2 FYNNEI.

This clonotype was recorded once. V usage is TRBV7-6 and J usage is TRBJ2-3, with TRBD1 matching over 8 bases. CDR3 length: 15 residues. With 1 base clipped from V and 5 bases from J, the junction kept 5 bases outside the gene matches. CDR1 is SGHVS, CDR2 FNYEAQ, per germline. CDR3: CASSLEFRGQDTQYF. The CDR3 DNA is TGTGCCAGCAGCTTAGAGTTCAGGGGGCAAGATACGCAGTATTTT. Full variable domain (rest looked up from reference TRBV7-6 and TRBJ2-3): GAGVSQSPRYKVTKRGQDVALRCDPISGHVSLYWYRQALGQGPEFLTYFNYEAQQDKSGLPNDRFSAERPEGSISTLTIQRTEQRDSAMYRCASSLEFRGQDTQYFGPGTRLTVL.

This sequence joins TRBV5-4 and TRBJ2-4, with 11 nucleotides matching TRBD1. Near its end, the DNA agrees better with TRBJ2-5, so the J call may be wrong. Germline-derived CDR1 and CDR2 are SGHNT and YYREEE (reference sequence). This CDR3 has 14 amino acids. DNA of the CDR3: TGTGCCAGCAGCGGGGACAGGGGGATGGAGACCCAGTACTTC. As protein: CASSGDRGMETQYF.

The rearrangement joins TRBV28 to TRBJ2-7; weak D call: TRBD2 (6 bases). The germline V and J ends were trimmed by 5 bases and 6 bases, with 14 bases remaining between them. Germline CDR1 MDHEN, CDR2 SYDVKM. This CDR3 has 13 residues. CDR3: CASSLGGTLEQYF. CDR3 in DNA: TGTGCCAGCAGTCTCGGAGGGACTCTCGAGCAGTACTTC.

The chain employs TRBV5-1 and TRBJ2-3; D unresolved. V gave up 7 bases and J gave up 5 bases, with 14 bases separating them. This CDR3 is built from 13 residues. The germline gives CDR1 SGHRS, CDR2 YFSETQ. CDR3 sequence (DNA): TGCGCCAGCTCCGCACCTTGGGAAGATACGCAGTATTTT. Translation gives CASSAPWEDTQYF.

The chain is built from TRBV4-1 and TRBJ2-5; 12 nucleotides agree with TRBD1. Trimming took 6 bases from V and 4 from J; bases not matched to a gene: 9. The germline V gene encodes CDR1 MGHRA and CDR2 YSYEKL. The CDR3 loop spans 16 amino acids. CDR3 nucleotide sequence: TGCGCCAGCAGGTCATCCGGGACAGGGGGCATAGAGACCCAGTACTTC. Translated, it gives CASRSSGTGGIETQYF.

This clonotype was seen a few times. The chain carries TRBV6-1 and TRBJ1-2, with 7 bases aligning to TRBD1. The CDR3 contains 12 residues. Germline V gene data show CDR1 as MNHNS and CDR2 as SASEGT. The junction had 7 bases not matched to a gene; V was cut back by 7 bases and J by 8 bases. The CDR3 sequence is CASTGDRRGYTF. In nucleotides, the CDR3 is TGTGCCAGCACAGGGGACAGACGGGGCTACACCTTC.

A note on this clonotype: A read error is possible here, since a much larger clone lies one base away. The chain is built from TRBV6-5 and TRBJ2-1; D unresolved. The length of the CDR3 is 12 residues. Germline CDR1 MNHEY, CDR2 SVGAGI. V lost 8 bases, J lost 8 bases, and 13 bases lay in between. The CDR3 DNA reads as TGTGCCAGCGTACCCGGGCTCCATGAGCAGTTCTTC. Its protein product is CASVPGLHEQFF.

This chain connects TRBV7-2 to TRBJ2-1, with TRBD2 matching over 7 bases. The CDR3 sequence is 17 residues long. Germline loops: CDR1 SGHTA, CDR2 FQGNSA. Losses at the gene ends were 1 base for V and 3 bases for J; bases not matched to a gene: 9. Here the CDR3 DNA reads TGTGCCAGCAGCTTAGGACCAAGCGGGGTGTACTACAATGAGCAGTTCTTC. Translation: CASSLGPSGVYYNEQFF.

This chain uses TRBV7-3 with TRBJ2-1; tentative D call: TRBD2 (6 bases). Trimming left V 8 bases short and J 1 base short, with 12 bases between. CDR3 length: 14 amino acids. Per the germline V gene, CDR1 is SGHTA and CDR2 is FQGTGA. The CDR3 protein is CASGDGGSYNEQFF. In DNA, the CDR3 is TGTGCCAGCGGTGACGGGGGTTCCTACAATGAGCAGTTCTTC.

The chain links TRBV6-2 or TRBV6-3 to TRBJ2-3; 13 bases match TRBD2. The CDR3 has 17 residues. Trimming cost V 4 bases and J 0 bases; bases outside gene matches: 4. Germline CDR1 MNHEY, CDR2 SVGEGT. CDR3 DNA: TGTGCCAGCAGTTCCCCACTAGCGGGGGGGAGCACAGATACGCAGTATTTT. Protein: CASSSPLAGGSTDTQYF.

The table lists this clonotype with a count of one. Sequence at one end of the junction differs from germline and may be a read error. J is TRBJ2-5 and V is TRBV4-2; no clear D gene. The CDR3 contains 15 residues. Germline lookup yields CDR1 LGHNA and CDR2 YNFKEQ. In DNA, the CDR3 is TGTGCCAGCAGCCAAGACCAATACCGACAAGGGACCCAGTACTTC. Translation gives CASSQDQYRQGTQYF.

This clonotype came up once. The CDR3 nucleotides read TGTGCCAGCAGTTATGGGACAGGGGCGAACACCGGGGAGCTGTTTTTT. As protein: CASSYGTGANTGELFF. This chain uses TRBV12-3 or TRBV12-4 with TRBJ2-2, with 10 bases matching TRBD1. V trimming: 4 bases; J trimming: 0 bases; junction bases outside the gene matches: 2. The CDR3 sequence is 16 residues long.

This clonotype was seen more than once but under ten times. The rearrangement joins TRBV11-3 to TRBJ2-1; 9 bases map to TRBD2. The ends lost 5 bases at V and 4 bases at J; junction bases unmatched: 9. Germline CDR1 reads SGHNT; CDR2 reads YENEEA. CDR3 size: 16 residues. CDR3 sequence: CASSGPGTSPYNEQFF. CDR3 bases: TGTGCCAGCAGCGGGCCCGGGACTAGCCCTTACAATGAGCAGTTCTTC.

CDR3 region: CATSTRQGAGETQYF. CDR3 DNA: TGTGCCACCAGCACAAGACAGGGGGCCGGAGAGACCCAGTACTTC. The rearrangement links TRBV15 to TRBJ2-5; 10 positions agree with TRBD1. Germline CDR1 reads LNHNV; CDR2 reads YYDKDF (reference sequence). This CDR3 comprises 15 residues. The V segment lost 4 bases and the J segment 4 bases; nucleotides outside the gene matches: 6.

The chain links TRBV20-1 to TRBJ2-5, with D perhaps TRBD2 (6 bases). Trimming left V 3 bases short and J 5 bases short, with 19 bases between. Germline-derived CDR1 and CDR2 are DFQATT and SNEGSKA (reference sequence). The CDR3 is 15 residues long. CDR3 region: CSASVGEAALETQYF. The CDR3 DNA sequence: TGCAGTGCTAGTGTGGGGGAGGCAGCGCTGGAGACCCAGTACTTC.

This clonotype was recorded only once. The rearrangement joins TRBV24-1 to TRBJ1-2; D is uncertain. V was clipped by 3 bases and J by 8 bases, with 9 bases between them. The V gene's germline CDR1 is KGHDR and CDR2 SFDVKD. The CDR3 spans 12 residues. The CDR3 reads CATSDPSSGYTF. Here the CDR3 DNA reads TGTGCCACCAGTGATCCCTCCTCCGGCTACACCTTC.

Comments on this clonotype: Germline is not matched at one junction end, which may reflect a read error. CDR3 sequence reads: CSARAEGGPYKEQFF. DNA for the CDR3: TGCAGTGCTAGGGCTGAGGGGGGACCCTACAAGGAGCAGTTTTTC. V gene TRBV20-1 combines with J gene TRBJ2-1, with D perhaps being TRBD1 or TRBD2 (6 bases each). Germline V gives CDR1 DFQATT, CDR2 SNEGSKA (reference sequence). The CDR3 has 15 residues.